These T cell receptor beta chains were read from a single sample in a study of CD8 T cells in ankylosing spondylitis. TCRdb reprocessed the 5' RACE reads via MiXCR and lists one record per CDR3 protein. The sample lists 350,000 to 450,000 distinct CDR3 sequences; 20% were seen once. The sample comprised blood, either unsorted or a sorted T cell fraction (not recorded which). The receptors come from a male donor with ankylosing spondylitis or in good health (not recorded which). Each CDR3 is given with its conserved first and last residue. Each record gives: V gene, CDR3 length, D gene, clone size, J gene, CDR3 DNA, CDR3 protein. D genes are given only for firm matches. Some rows mark clone size as missing; the rest say once, few, many or name a class of expanded clone.

v_gene: TRBV6-2/TRBV6-3; len: 10; d_gene: TRBD1; abundance: once; j_gene: TRBJ2-5; CDR3nt: TGTGCCAGCGGGAGGACAGGGGGCAGGTTC; CDR3aa: CASGRTGGRF
v_gene: TRBV2; len: 17; d_gene: TRBD2; abundance: -; j_gene: TRBJ2-3; CDR3nt: TGTGCCAGCAGTCCCATGGAGACTAGCGGGGGGGCAGATACGCAGTATTTT; CDR3aa: CASSPMETSGGADTQYF
v_gene: TRBV24-1; len: 13; d_gene: TRBD2; abundance: -; j_gene: TRBJ2-1; CDR3nt: TGTGCCACCAGACCTAGCGGGGGGAATGAGCAGTTCTTC; CDR3aa: CATRPSGGNEQFF
v_gene: TRBV6-5; len: 14; d_gene: -; abundance: -; j_gene: TRBJ2-1; CDR3nt: TGTGCCAGCAGTTACTCGGGAGGGGGCAATGAGCAGTTCTTC; CDR3aa: CASSYSGGGNEQFF
v_gene: TRBV24-1; len: 12; d_gene: -; abundance: -; j_gene: TRBJ2-4; CDR3nt: TGTGCCACCAGTGATGGCGGGGGCTTTCAGTACTTC; CDR3aa: CATSDGGGFQYF
v_gene: TRBV4-1; len: 16; d_gene: TRBD1; abundance: -; j_gene: TRBJ2-2; CDR3nt: TGCGCCAGCAGCCATTGGACAGGGAGCGACACCGGGGAGCTGTTTTTT; CDR3aa: CASSHWTGSDTGELFF
v_gene: TRBV20-1; len: 14; d_gene: TRBD1; abundance: few; j_gene: TRBJ2-7; CDR3nt: TGCAGTGCTAGAGGGTGGGACAGGGAGGACGAGCAGTACTTC; CDR3aa: CSARGWDREDEQYF
v_gene: TRBV29-1; len: 12; d_gene: -; abundance: -; j_gene: TRBJ2-5; CDR3nt: TGCAGCGTTGTAGGACCCCTCGGGACCCAGTACTTC; CDR3aa: CSVVGPLGTQYF
v_gene: TRBV27; len: 13; d_gene: TRBD1; abundance: -; j_gene: TRBJ2-1; CDR3nt: TGTGCCAGCAGTCCGGGGACAGGGCTTGAGCAGTTCTTC; CDR3aa: CASSPGTGLEQFF
v_gene: TRBV7-6; len: 17; d_gene: TRBD2; abundance: -; j_gene: TRBJ2-2; CDR3nt: TGTGCCAGCAGTAACTCTCGGGGGGGCCCGAACACCGGGGAGCTGTTTTTT; CDR3aa: CASSNSRGGPNTGELFF
v_gene: TRBV12-3/TRBV12-4; len: 12; d_gene: TRBD1; abundance: -; j_gene: TRBJ2-3; CDR3nt: TGTGCCAGCAGTTTACCAGGGGGCCCGCAGTATTTT; CDR3aa: CASSLPGGPQYF